A selection of T cell receptor beta chains follows, all from one sample in a study of blood T cells in healthy people across ages. TCRdb re-called the 5' RACE reads through MiXCR, storing one row per CDR3 protein. The table includes 580,000 or so distinct CDR3 sequences, roughly 43% detected once. Sequenced sample: blood. The receptor source for this set is an elderly man in good health. Both conserved end residues are part of each CDR3. The D gene is left open where the match is weak.

v_call d_call cdr3_aa
TRBV4-2 - CASSHDPGNEQFF
TRBV10-3 TRBD1 CAITGGLTDAQYF
TRBV2 TRBD2 CASSTFRSSGREYEQYF
TRBV11-2 - CASSLGVRGTSTDTQYF
TRBV25-1 - CASSLQGFNEQYF
TRBV7-6 - CASSLVGGSGANALTF
TRBV4-2 - CASSQTTRPPTNEQFF
TRBV29-1 - CSVDPGQETQYF
TRBV4-1 - CASSQGAPQSTDTQYF
TRBV30 - CAGSLSVNEQFF
TRBV9 - CASSPDVVGNEQFF
TRBV12-3/TRBV12-4 - CASSLAVGTEAFF
TRBV7-2 TRBD1 CASSSPQGALYNSPLHF
TRBV7-2 TRBD1 CASSPGQGNGYTF
TRBV20-1 TRBD1 CSARVAGGLTGELFF
TRBV12-3/TRBV12-4 - CASSLDGIRGYTF
TRBV3-1 - CASSQVITSSYEQYF
TRBV20-1 TRBD2 CSAPPTSGGGDTQYF